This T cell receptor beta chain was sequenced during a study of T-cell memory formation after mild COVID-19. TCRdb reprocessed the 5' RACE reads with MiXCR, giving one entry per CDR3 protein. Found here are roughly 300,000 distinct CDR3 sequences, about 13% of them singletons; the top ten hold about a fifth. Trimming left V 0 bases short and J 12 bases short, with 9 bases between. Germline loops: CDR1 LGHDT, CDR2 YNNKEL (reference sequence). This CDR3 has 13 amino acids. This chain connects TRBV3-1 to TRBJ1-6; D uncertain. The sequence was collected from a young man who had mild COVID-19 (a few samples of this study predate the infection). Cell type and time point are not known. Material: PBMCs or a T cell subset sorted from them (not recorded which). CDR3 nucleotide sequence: TGTGCCAGCAGCCAAGATCGAAACAGACCCCTCCACTTT. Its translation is CASSQDRNRPLHF.